This T cell receptor (beta chain) derives from a study of blood T cells in healthy people across ages. About this clonotype: Its cognate antigen is unknown.

The CDR3 is 14 residues long. Per germline, CDR1 MNHNY and CDR2 SVGAGI (reference sequence). A sample-barcoded 5' primer and a J-beta primer mix were used in a second PCR of roughly 7 to 12 cycles. Each TCR beta cDNA got a 12-nucleotide random molecular identifier. Via MiXCR, TCRdb re-called the 5' RACE reads, giving one row per CDR3 protein. The table includes hundreds of thousands of distinct CDR3 sequences, about three fifths detected once. Study-level results: PBMCs that were unsorted prevented a conclusive naive versus antigen-experienced comparison.

No fewer than 5.5 micrograms of total RNA were isolated from every sample. V and J are TRBV6-6 and TRBJ2-4, with a tentative D call TRBD2 (5 bases). With the DNA end fitting TRBJ2-7 better, the J assignment may be wrong. The receptor was derived from a man aged 30 to 45 in good health. Material for sequencing was blood. For the CDR3, the DNA is TGTGCCAGCAGCCCCCGGACTCCGACCTACGAGCAGTACTTC. It is translated as CASSPRTPTYEQYF.